This T cell receptor (beta chain) was identified during a study of cytomegalovirus exposure and HLA in healthy donors. In the case of this clone: The antigen is unknown.

Overall study results and limits: The study reported that TCR beta sequences accurately predicted HLA-A and HLA-B alleles in most subjects.

With 60 Vbeta and 13 Jbeta primers, the PCR was carried out. Method: immunoSEQ multiplex PCR; TCRdb's copy keeps in-frame clones and lacks some. The sample includes 120,000 to 150,000 clones, roughly 75% of them seen just once. Germline V gives CDR1 SGHTA, CDR2 FQGNSA. The CDR3 covers 13 residues. V was trimmed by 5 bases and J by 9 bases, leaving 13 bases between them. The rearrangement uses TRBV7-2 and TRBJ2-2; D is possibly TRBD1 (6 bases). The sequencing sample was made of PBMCs. The TCR sequence derives from a man in his forties in good health and CMV-seronegative. CDR3 in amino acids: CASSGAGARELFF. CDR3 coding DNA: TGTGCCAGCAGCGGCGCAGGGGCTAGGGAGCTGTTTTTT.